The 31 T cell receptor beta chains listed next were all sequenced from one sample in a study of T-cell reconstitution after alpha-beta-depleted transplantation in children. The TCRbeta library was prepared with unique molecular identifiers. TCRdb re-analysed the PCR reads in MiXCR, keeping a single row per CDR3 protein. The data hold hundreds of thousands of distinct CDR3 sequences, with roughly 14% observed a single time. The specimen was PBMCs, collected before TCRalphabeta/CD19-depleted stem cell transplant. Source of these receptors: a girl aged 2 to 9 with congenital amegakaryocytic thrombocytopenia, due to receive a stem cell transplant.

In its sample, this clonotype was seen a few times. The V call is TRBV11-2, the J call TRBJ2-1; no clear D. The CDR3 has 14 residues. Germline CDR1 and CDR2: SGHAT and FQNNGV. V lost 1 base and J lost 9, with 13 bases in between. CDR3 DNA sequence: TGTGCCAGCAGCTTAGCTAGGACCGAACTTGAGCAGTTCTTC. Translating it yields CASSLARTELEQFF.

This clonotype appeared many times. The J gene is TRBJ1-5, the V gene TRBV20-1; TRBD1 matches 9 bases. V was clipped by 5 bases and J by 4 bases; unmatched bases: 6. Germline CDR1 and CDR2: DFQATT and SNEGSKA (reference sequence). The CDR3 totals 14 residues. As DNA, the CDR3 is TGCAGTGCTCGGAGGGACAGGGCTAATCAGCCCCAGCATTTT. Amino acids: CSARRDRANQPQHF.

This clonotype was picked up a small number of times. The chain links TRBV20-1 to TRBJ2-5; tentatively, D is TRBD1 (5 bases). Trimming left V 3 bases short and J 5 bases short, with 16 bases between. There are 14 residues in the CDR3. Germline CDR1 and CDR2: DFQATT and SNEGSKA (reference sequence). CDR3 sequence: CSASPSAGWETQYF. The CDR3 DNA reads TGCAGTGCTAGCCCCTCCGCAGGGTGGGAGACCCAGTACTTC.

This chain connects TRBV19 to TRBJ1-1, with 10 bases identical to TRBD1. The CDR3 length is 16 residues. The germline V gene encodes CDR1 LNHDA and CDR2 SQIVND (reference sequence). V gave up 6 bases and J gave up 1 base; unmatched junction bases: 8. CDR3 region: CASRDRGGSWNTEAFF. DNA for the CDR3: TGTGCCAGTAGGGACAGGGGGGGCTCGTGGAACACTGAAGCTTTCTTT.

This clonotype occurred many times. The J gene is TRBJ2-2, the V gene TRBV28; D gene uncertain. Germline CDR1 and CDR2: MDHEN and SYDVKM. The CDR3 sequence is 15 residues long. V dropped 4 bases and J dropped 4 bases, with 13 bases sitting between them. This CDR3 is CASSWSAWGTGELFF. DNA of the CDR3: TGTGCCAGCAGTTGGTCAGCGTGGGGCACCGGGGAGCTGTTTTTT.

The sample holds many counts of this clonotype. This chain links TRBV20-1 with TRBJ1-5, with TRBD1 as a possible D gene (6 bases). The germline gives CDR1 DFQATT, CDR2 SNEGSKA (reference sequence). This CDR3 region has 13 residues. V dropped 0 bases and J dropped 6 bases, with 9 bases sitting between them. Here the CDR3 reads CSAREGGSQPQHF. In DNA, the CDR3 is TGCAGTGCTAGAGAAGGGGGGAGTCAGCCCCAGCATTTT.

The chain employs TRBV20-1 and TRBJ2-5; TRBD1 is a possible D gene (5 bases). The V end was cut by 3 bases, the J end by 1 base, with 18 bases between. Germline CDR1 DFQATT, CDR2 SNEGSKA (reference sequence). This CDR3 region has 16 residues. CDR3 bases: TGCAGTGCTAGTGGGAAAGTTACAGGACCCCAAGAGACCCAGTACTTC. Protein: CSASGKVTGPQETQYF.

The rearrangement uses TRBV12-3 or TRBV12-4 and TRBJ2-1; 7 bases match TRBD2. This CDR3 contains 16 residues. With V trimmed by 6 bases and J by 0 bases, 8 bases remained unmatched. The CDR3 loop reads CASRPRGGSSYNEQFF. CDR3 DNA: TGTGCCAGCAGGCCCCGGGGCGGGAGCTCCTACAATGAGCAGTTCTTC.

This clonotype was observed a handful of times. V usage is TRBV29-1 and J usage is TRBJ2-1, with 8 bases matching TRBD2. The V segment lost 8 bases and the J segment 4 bases; nucleotides outside the gene matches: 10. The CDR3 has 14 amino acids. Germline CDR1 is SQVTM and CDR2 is ANQGSEA. The CDR3 loop is CSCGREVYYNEQFF. Here the CDR3 DNA reads TGCAGCTGTGGGCGGGAGGTATATTACAATGAGCAGTTCTTC.

The table lists this clonotype with many counts. V gene TRBV15 combines with J gene TRBJ2-1, with 8 bases that match TRBD2. Losses at the gene ends were 0 bases for V and 8 bases for J; bases not matched to a gene: 12. The CDR3 spans 17 residues. Germline V gives CDR1 LNHNV, CDR2 YYDKDF (reference sequence). CDR3 loop: CATSRDRLAREGYEQFF. CDR3 nucleotides: TGTGCCACCAGCAGAGACCGACTAGCCCGGGAGGGTTATGAGCAGTTCTTC.

There are many counts of this clonotype. The chain is built from TRBV20-1 and TRBJ1-3, with D hard to call. Germline values: CDR1 DFQATT, CDR2 SNEGSKA (reference sequence). Trimming took 6 bases from V and 1 from J, leaving 19 bases between them. This CDR3 is built from 16 residues. Here the CDR3 reads CSAPLPGRGSGNTIYF. The CDR3 coding sequence is TGCAGTGCCCCTTTACCCGGTCGGGGATCTGGAAACACCATATATTTT.

This clonotype came up a few times. The V and J genes are TRBV21-1 and TRBJ2-5; the D call in the table, TRBD1, was not verified against the DNA. TRBV21-1 counts as a pseudogene. The length of the CDR3 is 16 residues. The CDR3 loop is CASSKGPGRGQETQYF. CDR3 in DNA: TGTGCCAGCAGCAAAGGTCCCGGGAGGGGACAAGAGACCCAGTACTTC.

This chain connects TRBV5-1 to TRBJ2-2; TRBD1 agrees at 7 bases. Germline CDR1 is SGHRS and CDR2 is YFSETQ. This CDR3 is built from 15 residues. Losses at the gene ends were 0 bases for V and 5 bases for J; bases not matched to a gene: 4. The CDR3 coding sequence is TGCGCCAGCAGCTTGGGACAGGGTACGACCGGGGAGCTGTTTTTT. Translated, it gives CASSLGQGTTGELFF.

This chain uses TRBV7-2 with TRBJ2-5; 10 bases fit TRBD2. The germline V gene encodes CDR1 SGHTA and CDR2 FQGNSA. CDR3 length: 15 residues. V lost 6 bases, J lost 1 base, and 5 bases stayed unmatched. The CDR3, as DNA: TGTGCCAGCAGTTCGACTAGCGGGCCCCAAGAGACCCAGTACTTC. Translating gives CASSSTSGPQETQYF.

This chain links TRBV7-6 with TRBJ2-7; 11 positions agree with TRBD1. This CDR3 is built from 14 residues. Germline CDR1 is SGHVS and CDR2 is FNYEAQ. V trimming: 5 bases; J trimming: 6 bases; junction bases outside the gene matches: 6. Here the CDR3 reads CASSQTGTGGEQYF. Written as DNA, the CDR3 is TGTGCCAGCAGCCAGACCGGGACAGGGGGCGAGCAGTACTTC.

This clonotype was recorded a few times. V gene TRBV12-3 or TRBV12-4 combines with J gene TRBJ2-3; 15 bases map to TRBD2. V was clipped by 4 bases and J by 4 bases; unmatched bases: 3. There are 16 residues in the CDR3. The CDR3 here is CASSSGLAGGSDTQYF. CDR3 nucleotide sequence: TGTGCCAGCAGTTCAGGACTAGCGGGAGGGTCAGATACGCAGTATTTT.

The sample holds many counts of this clonotype. The rearrangement links TRBV24-1 to TRBJ2-1; 7 nucleotides match TRBD1. Trimming cost V 10 bases and J 4 bases; bases outside gene matches: 12. In germline, CDR1 is KGHDR, CDR2 SFDVKD. CDR3 length equals 15 residues. For the CDR3, the DNA is TGTGCCACAAAGATCAGGGACAGAAGATACAATGAGCAGTTCTTC. The encoded protein is CATKIRDRRYNEQFF.

This clonotype has only a few counts. The CDR3 coding sequence is TGCAGTGCTAGAGATATGGGGAGCGCTGAAGAGACCCAGTACTTC. This translates into CSARDMGSAEETQYF. V usage is TRBV20-1 and J usage is TRBJ2-5, with a weak D call TRBD2 (5 bases). Trimming took 0 bases from V and 3 from J, leaving 14 bases between them. The germline V gene encodes CDR1 DFQATT and CDR2 SNEGSKA (reference sequence). The CDR3 has 15 amino acids.

This clonotype was seen at least ten times. This sequence joins TRBV5-5 and TRBJ1-6; TRBD1 agrees at 7 bases. The V gene's germline CDR1 is SGHKS and CDR2 YYEKEE (reference sequence). V was clipped by 5 bases and J by 10 bases; unmatched bases: 12. The CDR3 has 15 residues. CDR3 bases: TGTGCCAGCAGTTTGCTACAGGGGAGTAGCTCACCCCTCCACTTT. This sequence encodes CASSLLQGSSSPLHF.

The chain has TRBV30 and TRBJ2-1; TRBD2 matches at 9 bases. The CDR3 extends over 15 amino acids. Germline V gene lookup returns CDR1 GTSNPN and CDR2 SVGIG (reference sequence). V trimming: 0 bases; J trimming: 4 bases; junction bases outside the gene matches: 4. The chain's CDR3 is CAWSVLAGGYNEQFF. CDR3 nucleotides: TGTGCCTGGAGTGTACTAGCGGGCGGGTACAATGAGCAGTTCTTC.

Ten or more counts support this clonotype. CDR3 in DNA: TGCGCCAGCAGCCTATGGACGGGGGAAGAGACCCAGTACTTC. Its protein is CASSLWTGEETQYF. The chain recombines TRBV5-1 with TRBJ2-5; possible D gene TRBD2, 6 bases. V lost 4 bases to trimming and J lost 3 bases, with 13 bases between them. This CDR3 has 14 amino acids. Germline CDR1 is SGHRS and CDR2 is YFSETQ.

This clonotype was seen more than once but under ten times. The chain uses TRBV25-1 and TRBJ2-2; unclear D gene. The CDR3 consists of 15 residues. The germline V gene has CDR1 MGHDK and CDR2 SYGVNS. V was shortened by 6 bases and J by 1 base, with 12 bases between the two germline ends. In DNA form, the CDR3 reads TGTGCCAGCAGGGCTGTCTTAGTGAACACCGGGGAGCTGTTTTTT. Amino acid sequence: CASRAVLVNTGELFF. Using reference TRBV25-1 and TRBJ2-2 for the parts outside the CDR3, the full variable domain is EADIYQTPRYLVIGTGKKITLECSQTMGHDKMYWYQQDPGMELHLIHYSYGVNSTEKGDLSSESTVSRIRTEHFPLTLESARPSHTSQYLCASRAVLVNTGELFFGEGSRLTVL.

This clonotype occurred many times. The J gene is TRBJ2-3, the V gene TRBV20-1, with TRBD2 matching 12 bases. The CDR3 loop spans 19 amino acids. Trimming removed 3 bases from V and 3 bases from J; junction bases left unmatched: 16. The germline V gene encodes CDR1 DFQATT and CDR2 SNEGSKA (reference sequence). The CDR3 sequence is CSASGGLLAGGLLTDTQYF. As DNA, the CDR3 is TGCAGTGCTAGCGGCGGTTTACTAGCGGGAGGCCTCTTGACAGATACGCAGTATTTT.

The V gene is TRBV5-1, the J gene TRBJ2-1; TRBD2 matches 7 bases. Germline V CDR1 and CDR2: SGHRS, YFSETQ. Trimming at V came to 3 bases and at J to 3 bases, leaving 12 bases not matched to a gene. The CDR3 runs 17 residues. In DNA form, the CDR3 reads TGCGCCAGCAGCTCGGGGGGTCCGGGACTGGGCTACAATGAGCAGTTCTTC. As protein: CASSSGGPGLGYNEQFF.

V gene TRBV19 combines with J gene TRBJ2-1; 7 bases agree with TRBD2. This CDR3 comprises 15 residues. The V gene's germline CDR1 is LNHDA and CDR2 SQIVND (reference sequence). The junction had 2 bases not matched to a gene; V was cut back by 3 bases and J by 0 bases. CDR3 protein: CASSIGTNSYNEQFF. In nucleotides, the CDR3 is TGTGCCAGTAGTATCGGGACTAACTCCTACAATGAGCAGTTCTTC. Together with reference TRBV19 and TRBJ2-1, the CDR3 gives the full variable domain: DGGITQSPKYLFRKEGQNVTLSCEQNLNHDAMYWYRQDPGQGLRLIYYSQIVNDFQKGDIAEGYSVSREKKESFPLTVTSAQKNPTAFYLCASSIGTNSYNEQFFGPGTRLTVL.

The V call is TRBV20-1, the J call TRBJ2-1; 8 bases fit TRBD2. V gave up 6 bases and J gave up 4 bases; unmatched junction bases: 11. The germline gives CDR1 DFQATT, CDR2 SNEGSKA (reference sequence). This CDR3 is 15 amino acids long. CDR3 amino acids: CSARKGLDLYNEQFF. CDR3 nucleotide sequence: TGCAGTGCCAGAAAGGGACTAGACCTTTACAATGAGCAGTTCTTC.

The CDR3 reads CASSLKLGLQSGNTIYF. CDR3 nucleotides: TGTGCCAGCAGCTTAAAATTGGGACTTCAATCTGGAAACACCATATATTTT. The rearrangement links TRBV7-2 to TRBJ1-3; tentatively, D is TRBD1 (5 bases). Germline assignment: CDR1 SGHTA and CDR2 FQGNSA. The CDR3 runs 17 residues. Trimming stripped 2 bases from V and 1 base from J, with 15 bases between.

In DNA, the CDR3 is TGCAGTGCTATCGGGGGGTCATCGTTTGGCTACACCTTC. Encoded protein: CSAIGGSSFGYTF. The chain links TRBV20-1 to TRBJ1-2; possible D gene TRBD1, 5 bases. Trimming removed 4 bases at V and 7 bases at J, with 16 bases between. This CDR3 has 13 residues. Per the germline V gene, CDR1 is DFQATT and CDR2 is SNEGSKA (reference sequence).

V is TRBV7-8 and J is TRBJ2-3; TRBD1 aligns across 7 bases. V dropped 1 base and J dropped 9; count of bases not matched to a gene: 7. The CDR3 contains 14 residues. Germline V gene sequence: CDR1 SGHVS, CDR2 FQNEAQ. The CDR3 DNA reads TGTGCCAGCAGCTTAGTATCTGGGGGACAGACGCAGTATTTT. Encoded protein: CASSLVSGGQTQYF.

In this sample, this clonotype turned up a few times. V is TRBV20-1 and J is TRBJ1-4, with D possibly matching TRBD1 (5 bases). The ends were cut back, 6 bases at V and 3 bases at J, with 11 bases in the middle. The CDR3 totals 13 residues. The germline V gene has CDR1 DFQATT and CDR2 SNEGSKA (reference sequence). The CDR3 DNA sequence: TGCAGTGCAGGGGAAGGGGCTAATGAAAAACTGTTTTTT. Translating it yields CSAGEGANEKLFF.

This clonotype was seen a few times. The chain employs TRBV4-2 and TRBJ2-1; 10 bases fit TRBD2. CDR3 length equals 16 residues. V shed 1 base and J 7 bases; nucleotides not matched to a gene: 7. Per the germline V gene, CDR1 is LGHNA and CDR2 is YNFKEQ. The CDR3 nucleotides read TGTGCCAGCAGCCAAGTGGGGGCTAGCGGGAGAAATGAGCAGTTCTTC. This encodes CASSQVGASGRNEQFF.